Listed below are T cell receptor beta chains from one sample, sequenced in a study of STAT5B mutations in CD4+ large granular lymphocyte leukemia. The data were produced by immunoSEQ multiplex PCR, yet TCRdb's version contains in-frame clones alone and is incomplete. The table shows tens of thousands of clones, with around 80% occurring only once. Source material: CD4+ T cells from blood buffy coats. These receptors were collected from a human donor in good health. Both conserved end residues are part of each CDR3. Each record gives: clone size, CDR3 length, J gene, V gene, D gene, CDR3 protein, CDR3 DNA. The D gene is left open where the match is weak. Size is omitted from some rows. Given values are once, few, many or a class for expanded clones.

clone_size: -; cdr3_length: 15; j_call: TRBJ2-3; v_call: TRBV27; d_call: TRBD2; cdr3_aa: CASSLTSASTDTQYF; cdr3_nt: TGTGCCAGCAGTTTAACTAGCGCTAGCACAGATACGCAGTATTTT
clone_size: -; cdr3_length: 14; j_call: TRBJ1-1; v_call: TRBV27; d_call: -; cdr3_aa: CASSARTLDTEAFF; cdr3_nt: TGTGCCAGCAGCGCCAGGACGTTGGACACTGAAGCTTTCTTT
clone_size: -; cdr3_length: 13; j_call: TRBJ2-3; v_call: TRBV7-9; d_call: TRBD1; cdr3_aa: CASSLSGGKAQYF; cdr3_nt: TGTGCCAGCAGCTTATCAGGGGGCAAAGCGCAGTATTTT
clone_size: -; cdr3_length: 14; j_call: TRBJ2-1; v_call: TRBV7-9; d_call: TRBD1; cdr3_aa: CASSSGQGADEQFF; cdr3_nt: TGTGCCAGCAGCTCGGGGCAGGGGGCGGATGAGCAGTTCTTC
clone_size: -; cdr3_length: 14; j_call: TRBJ2-1; v_call: TRBV10-2; d_call: TRBD2; cdr3_aa: CASRLAGAYNEQFF; cdr3_nt: TGCGCCAGCAGACTAGCGGGAGCCTACAATGAGCAGTTCTTC
clone_size: -; cdr3_length: 16; j_call: TRBJ2-7; v_call: TRBV5-1; d_call: TRBD2; cdr3_aa: CASSLAELAASYEQYF; cdr3_nt: TGCGCCAGCAGCTTGGCCGAGCTAGCGGCCTCCTACGAGCAGTACTTC
clone_size: few; cdr3_length: 18; j_call: TRBJ1-2; v_call: TRBV27; d_call: TRBD1; cdr3_aa: CASSLKTRGQGREYGYTF; cdr3_nt: TGTGCCAGCAGTTTAAAAACCCGTGGACAGGGAAGGGAGTATGGCTACACCTTC
clone_size: -; cdr3_length: 16; j_call: TRBJ2-3; v_call: TRBV4-2; d_call: TRBD2; cdr3_aa: CASSQDRSGGDHTQYF; cdr3_nt: TGTGCCAGCAGCCAAGATCGGAGCGGGGGGGATCATACGCAGTATTTT
clone_size: once; cdr3_length: 14; j_call: TRBJ1-4; v_call: TRBV6-5; d_call: -; cdr3_aa: CASIRGGTNEKLFF; cdr3_nt: TGTGCCAGCATCAGGGGAGGTACTAATGAAAAACTGTTTTTT
clone_size: once; cdr3_length: 15; j_call: TRBJ1-4; v_call: TRBV7-2; d_call: -; cdr3_aa: CASSLDRGGYEKLFF; cdr3_nt: TGTGCCAGCAGCTTAGATCGGGGAGGTTATGAAAAACTGTTTTTT
clone_size: -; cdr3_length: 15; j_call: TRBJ1-6; v_call: TRBV5-5; d_call: TRBD1; cdr3_aa: CASSAGQGNNSPLHF; cdr3_nt: TGTGCCAGCAGCGCAGGACAGGGGAACAATTCACCCCTCCACTTT
clone_size: -; cdr3_length: 14; j_call: TRBJ2-7; v_call: TRBV2; d_call: TRBD2; cdr3_aa: CASSESGGPYEQYF; cdr3_nt: TGTGCCAGCAGTGAGAGCGGGGGACCATACGAGCAGTACTTC
clone_size: once; cdr3_length: 15; j_call: TRBJ2-5; v_call: TRBV11-2; d_call: -; cdr3_aa: CASSLGQGLSETQYF; cdr3_nt: TGTGCCAGCAGCTTAGGGCAGGGGTTGTCAGAGACCCAGTACTTC
clone_size: -; cdr3_length: 16; j_call: TRBJ1-1; v_call: TRBV9; d_call: -; cdr3_aa: CASSVSPGQGSPEAFF; cdr3_nt: TGTGCCAGCAGCGTATCGCCGGGGCAGGGGAGTCCTGAAGCTTTCTTT
clone_size: once; cdr3_length: 18; j_call: TRBJ1-6; v_call: TRBV7-6; d_call: -; cdr3_aa: CASSSGIAGPFNNSPLHF; cdr3_nt: TGTGCCAGCAGCTCAGGGATCGCGGGGCCGTTTAATAATTCACCCCTCCACTTT
clone_size: -; cdr3_length: 10; j_call: TRBJ1-1; v_call: TRBV28; d_call: -; cdr3_aa: CASRRTEAFF; cdr3_nt: TGTGCCAGCAGGCGGACTGAAGCTTTCTTT
clone_size: -; cdr3_length: 12; j_call: TRBJ2-7; v_call: TRBV5-1; d_call: -; cdr3_aa: CASSRDSYEQYF; cdr3_nt: TGCGCCAGCAGCCGGGATTCTTACGAGCAGTACTTC
clone_size: -; cdr3_length: 13; j_call: TRBJ1-1; v_call: TRBV6-5; d_call: -; cdr3_aa: CASSVNRNTEAFF; cdr3_nt: TGTGCCAGCAGTGTCAACAGGAACACTGAAGCTTTCTTT
clone_size: -; cdr3_length: 16; j_call: TRBJ2-1; v_call: TRBV2; d_call: TRBD2; cdr3_aa: CASSVIGTSGGAGPFF; cdr3_nt: TGTGCCAGCAGCGTAATCGGGACTAGCGGGGGGGCGGGTCCGTTCTTC
clone_size: -; cdr3_length: 13; j_call: TRBJ2-1; v_call: TRBV19; d_call: -; cdr3_aa: CASSMSRYNEQFF; cdr3_nt: TGTGCCAGTAGTATGTCGCGCTACAATGAGCAGTTCTTC
clone_size: -; cdr3_length: 16; j_call: TRBJ2-1; v_call: TRBV6-5; d_call: TRBD2; cdr3_aa: CASSSSGRAVGNEQFF; cdr3_nt: TGTGCCAGCAGTTCTAGCGGGAGGGCAGTAGGCAATGAGCAGTTCTTC
clone_size: -; cdr3_length: 14; j_call: TRBJ2-3; v_call: TRBV11-2; d_call: -; cdr3_aa: CASSLERFPDTQYF; cdr3_nt: TGTGCCAGCAGCCTCGAGAGGTTCCCAGATACGCAGTATTTT
clone_size: -; cdr3_length: 16; j_call: TRBJ2-1; v_call: TRBV12-5; d_call: TRBD2; cdr3_aa: CASGLTSGRSYNEQFF; cdr3_nt: TGTGCTAGTGGTTTGACTAGCGGGAGATCCTACAATGAGCAGTTCTTC
clone_size: -; cdr3_length: 13; j_call: TRBJ1-2; v_call: TRBV5-5; d_call: -; cdr3_aa: CASSTPDGLGYTF; cdr3_nt: TGTGCCAGCAGCACCCCGGACGGACTTGGCTACACCTTC
clone_size: -; cdr3_length: 14; j_call: TRBJ2-3; v_call: TRBV30; d_call: -; cdr3_aa: CAWRGLMGTDTQYF; cdr3_nt: TGTGCCTGGAGGGGGTTGATGGGCACAGATACGCAGTATTTT